This entry lists 10 T cell receptor beta chains sequenced from one sample in a study of identical twins. Using its own MiXCR run on the 5' RACE reads, TCRdb lists one record per CDR3 protein. Found here are some 710,000 distinct CDR3 sequences, 6.1% of them singletons; the top ten hold under 2%. Material: naive T cells sorted from blood. These receptors were collected from a young man in good health.

The chain is built from TRBV19 and TRBJ1-5, with D perhaps TRBD1 (6 bases). The CDR3 covers 15 residues. Trimming stripped 9 bases from V and 2 bases from J, with 17 bases between. Germline CDR1 and CDR2: LNHDA and SQIVND (reference sequence). DNA of the CDR3: TGTGCCAGCCTCGCGCGGGGGGCTGGCAATCAGCCCCAGCATTTT. As protein: CASLARGAGNQPQHF.

This clonotype appeared many times. The CDR3 DNA is TGCAGCGTTAAAAACACCCTGGGGAGGGGACGCACAGATACGCAGTATTTT. This codes for CSVKNTLGRGRTDTQYF. The V and J genes are TRBV29-1 and TRBJ2-3; 7 positions match TRBD2. Germline-derived CDR1 and CDR2 are SQVTM and ANQGSEA. The J segment lost 1 base and the V segment lost 5 bases, leaving 15 bases of the junction unmatched. The CDR3 covers 17 residues.

This clonotype has a count of ten or more. The chain employs TRBV20-1 and TRBJ2-1; 11 nucleotides match TRBD2. The CDR3 sequence is 16 residues long. The germline V gene has CDR1 DFQATT and CDR2 SNEGSKA (reference sequence). V dropped 3 bases and J dropped 4; count of bases not matched to a gene: 8. The CDR3: CSASPGSSGGYNEQFF. The CDR3 region has the DNA TGCAGTGCTAGCCCGGGGTCTAGCGGGGGGTACAATGAGCAGTTCTTC.

This clonotype was observed many times. The chain has TRBV25-1 and TRBJ1-2; TRBD1 matches at 7 bases. The J segment lost 7 bases and the V segment lost 4 bases, leaving 3 bases of the junction unmatched. This CDR3 spans 12 amino acids. Germline CDR1 reads MGHDK; CDR2 reads SYGVNS. CDR3 residues: CASSGTGVGYTF. DNA for the CDR3: TGTGCCAGCAGTGGTACAGGGGTTGGCTACACCTTC.

This clonotype was found many times. The chain carries TRBV12-3 or TRBV12-4 and TRBJ1-4; perhaps TRBD1 as D (5 bases). CDR3 size: 14 residues. V lost 2 bases, J lost 3 bases, and 7 bases lay in between. The CDR3: CASSLRGPNEKLFF. The CDR3 nucleotides read TGTGCCAGCAGTTTAAGGGGCCCTAATGAAAAACTGTTTTTT.

This clonotype has a count of ten or more. The rearrangement uses TRBV5-1 and TRBJ1-2; 10 bases agree with TRBD1. Germline values: CDR1 SGHRS, CDR2 YFSETQ. The CDR3 is 13 amino acids. With V trimmed by 0 bases and J by 7 bases, 0 bases remained unmatched. As DNA, the CDR3 is TGCGCCAGCAGCTTGGGACAGGGGGCTGGCTACACCTTC. It translates to CASSLGQGAGYTF.

This sequence joins TRBV7-8 and TRBJ2-7, with unresolved D. The CDR3 loop spans 16 amino acids. Per the germline V gene, CDR1 is SGHVS and CDR2 is FQNEAQ. V was shortened by 5 bases and J by 2 bases, with 19 bases between the two germline ends. The DNA of the CDR3 is TGTGCCAGCAGCCCACCCCCCCCGCGCAGTCCCTACGAGCAGTACGTC. It encodes CASSPPPPRSPYEQYV.

This clonotype was counted at least ten times. The chain uses TRBV29-1 and TRBJ2-4, with D maybe TRBD1 (5 bases). CDR3 length: 12 residues. The germline V and J ends were trimmed by 4 bases and 4 bases, with 8 bases remaining between them. Germline V lookup: CDR1 SQVTM, CDR2 ANQGSEA. This CDR3 reads CSVGQRKNIQYF. CDR3 nucleotide sequence: TGCAGCGTTGGACAGAGGAAAAACATTCAGTACTTC.

This clonotype came up many times. The rearrangement links TRBV18 to TRBJ2-7; TRBD1 might be the D (5 bases). The CDR3 loop spans 11 amino acids. The V end was cut by 8 bases, the J end by 7 bases, with 12 bases between. CDR1 is KGHSH and CDR2 is LQKENI in the germline V gene. CDR3 nucleotides: TGTGCCAGCAGCCCCCAGGGAGAGCAGTACTTC. This codes for CASSPQGEQYF.

The sample holds many counts of this clonotype. This CDR3 is CASSFQGAPGEQYF. CDR3 DNA sequence: TGTGCCAGCAGTTTCCAGGGGGCGCCGGGGGAGCAGTACTTC. The V gene is TRBV28, the J gene TRBJ2-7; 8 nucleotides match TRBD1. Germline V gene data show CDR1 as MDHEN and CDR2 as SYDVKM. The CDR3 totals 14 residues. Unmatched junction bases numbered 8, after V lost 3 bases and J lost 7 bases.